A single TCR beta chain is shown here with its context. TCRdb reprocessed the RT-PCR reads with MiXCR, giving one entry per CDR3 protein. The table shows about 700,000 distinct CDR3 sequences, with 12% to 15% occurring only once. The length of the CDR3 is 14 residues. Trimming cost V 1 base and J 7 bases, with 17 bases left between them. From germline, CDR1 is DFQATT and CDR2 SNEGSKA (reference sequence). The chain carries TRBV20-1 and TRBJ2-7; maybe TRBD2 (5 bases). The source of this sequence is a female donor in good health, serving as a healthy control. Sequencing was performed on memory CD4+ T cells from blood. The CDR3 region is CSARGPLGSVEQYF. The CDR3 region has the DNA TGCAGTGCTAGAGGGCCATTGGGGAGCGTGGAGCAGTACTTC.